What follows describes a single TCR beta chain. TCRdb's copy holds only in-frame clones and misses some; the assay was immunoSEQ multiplex PCR. The sample has some 40,000 clones; roughly 94% are singletons. This entry belongs to a study of control samples from healthy donors and cancer patients. The receptor was isolated from a man between 60 and 75 years old in good health. Sequences were obtained from blood.

The CDR3, as DNA: TGTGCCAGCAGCCACGCCCACGTTGTAGCGCACAATGAGCAGTTCTTC. Protein: CASSHAHVVAHNEQFF. The chain joins TRBV6-2 or TRBV6-3 to TRBJ2-1; tentatively, D is TRBD2 (5 bases). The germline CDR1 and CDR2 sequences are MNHEY and SVGEGT. This CDR3 has 16 residues. The V gene lost 6 bases and the J gene lost 5 bases, with 20 bases spanning the gap.